This is a list of T cell receptor beta chains from one sample in a study of cytomegalovirus exposure and HLA in healthy donors. Method: immunoSEQ multiplex PCR; TCRdb's copy keeps in-frame clones and lacks some. The data show a few hundred thousand clones, with nearly 90% seen just once and over 0.9% held by the top ten. Sequencing used PBMCs. The receptor source for this set is a man between 25 and 39 years old in good health and CMV-seronegative. Each CDR3 is given with its conserved first and last residue. A D gene is named only where the DNA matches it firmly. Part of the rows lack a size; the others show once, few, many or a class for expanded clones.

cdr3_aa,cdr3_nt,j_call,v_call,clone_size,d_call
CARQTGAGTTEAFF,TGTGCCCGCCAGACAGGGGCAGGGACCACTGAAGCTTTCTTT,TRBJ1-1,TRBV2,.,TRBD1
CASSEGGLGGEQFF,TGTGCCAGCAGTGAAGGGGGCCTGGGTGGTGAGCAGTTCTTC,TRBJ2-1,TRBV2,.,.
CASSRQQDTEAFF,TGTGCCAGCTCACGACAGCAGGACACTGAAGCTTTCTTT,TRBJ1-1,TRBV18,.,.
CATATSVSYEQYF,TGTGCCACCGCGACTAGCGTCTCCTACGAGCAGTACTTC,TRBJ2-7,TRBV19,.,TRBD2
CASSQWGPSYNEQFF,TGTGCCAGCAGCCAATGGGGGCCGTCCTACAATGAGCAGTTCTTC,TRBJ2-1,TRBV14,once,.
CASSLTPGSGNTIYF,TGTGCCAGCAGCCTTACCCCCGGCTCTGGAAACACCATATATTTT,TRBJ1-3,TRBV7-2,.,.
CASSEYNSGANTGELFF,TGTGCCAGCAGTGAATATAATAGCGGGGCCAACACCGGGGAGCTGTTTTTT,TRBJ2-2,TRBV6-1,few,TRBD2
CASSSGLAGPYEQYF,TGTGCCAGCAGCTCGGGACTAGCGGGGCCCTACGAGCAGTACTTC,TRBJ2-7,TRBV7-9,.,TRBD2
CASSTGSHEQYF,TGTGCCAGCAGCACAGGGTCCCACGAGCAGTACTTC,TRBJ2-7,TRBV5-4,.,.
CASIGTHYGYTF,TGTGCCAGCATTGGGACACACTATGGCTACACCTTC,TRBJ1-2,TRBV2,.,.
CASSPRGVDSSPLHF,TGTGCCAGCTCACCTCGCGGCGTGGATTCTTCACCCCTCCACTTT,TRBJ1-6,TRBV18,.,.
CASSLGRGGAYEQYF,TGTGCCAGCAGCTTAGGGAGGGGGGGAGCCTACGAGCAGTACTTC,TRBJ2-7,TRBV11-2,.,.
CASASGGGTDTQYF,TGTGCCAGCGCTAGCGGGGGGGGCACAGATACGCAGTATTTT,TRBJ2-3,TRBV6-6,once,TRBD2
CASSSGQGFYEQYF,TGTGCCAGCAGCTCGGGACAGGGGTTCTACGAGCAGTACTTC,TRBJ2-7,TRBV5-8,.,TRBD1
CASSPGDRGIDQPQHF,TGTGCCAGCAGCCCAGGGGACAGGGGGATCGATCAGCCCCAGCATTTT,TRBJ1-5,TRBV7-9,.,TRBD1
CATSPRLTGSGYTF,TGTGCCACCAGCCCGCGACTCACAGGGAGCGGCTACACCTTC,TRBJ1-2,TRBV15,.,.
CASTRQAGNEQFF,TGTGCCAGCACCCGACAGGCAGGCAATGAGCAGTTCTTC,TRBJ2-1,TRBV13,once,.
CASSYPKGGTGELFF,TGTGCCAGCAGTTACCCGAAGGGGGGGACCGGGGAGCTGTTTTTT,TRBJ2-2,TRBV6-5,.,.
CSVRTGSNTEAFF,TGCAGCGTTCGGACAGGATCGAACACTGAAGCTTTCTTT,TRBJ1-1,TRBV29-1,.,TRBD1
CASSLYAASSYEQYF,TGTGCCAGCAGTTTATATGCGGCCAGCTCCTACGAGCAGTACTTC,TRBJ2-7,TRBV27,.,.
CASSPDGGGKLFF,TGTGCCAGCAGTCCAGACGGGGGAGGAAAACTGTTTTTT,TRBJ1-4,TRBV6-4,.,.
CASSPPGREGQPQHF,TGTGCCAGCTCACCCCCGGGGAGGGAGGGCCAGCCCCAGCATTTT,TRBJ1-5,TRBV18,few,.
CASSVPAENTIYF,TGTGCCAGCAGCGTACCCGCGGAAAACACCATATATTTT,TRBJ1-3,TRBV9,.,.
CASSERRLPDTQYF,TGCGCCAGCAGTGAGCGACGACTTCCAGATACGCAGTATTTT,TRBJ2-3,TRBV10-1,.,.
CASSPTQGTSYEQYF,TGCGCCAGCAGCCCGACCCAGGGTACCTCCTACGAGCAGTACTTC,TRBJ2-7,TRBV5-1,.,.
CASRPERGGIITDTQYF,TGCGCCAGCAGACCAGAGCGGGGGGGCATTATCACAGATACGCAGTATTTT,TRBJ2-3,TRBV5-1,.,TRBD2
CASSPGQGIDEQFF,TGTGCCAGCAGCCCGGGACAGGGAATCGATGAGCAGTTCTTC,TRBJ2-1,TRBV7-7,.,TRBD1
CASRSPPTVSTDSIQDQPQHF,TGTGCCAGTAGGAGCCCCCCGACTGTGTCGACCGACTCCATACAAGATCAGCCCCAGCATTTT,TRBJ1-5,TRBV19,once,.
CASSGRSGLRRYEQYF,TGCGCCAGCAGTGGCCGGTCGGGACTGAGGAGGTACGAGCAGTACTTC,TRBJ2-7,TRBV10-1,once,.
CASSSEGTSTGELFF,TGCGCCAGCAGCAGTGAAGGGACTAGCACCGGGGAGCTGTTTTTT,TRBJ2-2,TRBV5-1,.,TRBD2
CASNMGSTDTQYF,TGTGCCAGCAACATGGGCAGCACAGATACGCAGTATTTT,TRBJ2-3,TRBV13,once,.
CASSLRDRVGEQYF,TGTGCCAGCAGTCTACGGGACAGGGTGGGAGAGCAGTACTTC,TRBJ2-7,TRBV27,.,TRBD1
CASSLQVNYGYTF,TGCGCCAGCAGCTTACAGGTTAACTATGGCTACACCTTC,TRBJ1-2,TRBV5-1,.,.
CASSTRTGEGYEQYF,TGTGCCAGTAGTACCCGGACAGGGGAAGGCTACGAGCAGTACTTC,TRBJ2-7,TRBV19,.,TRBD1
CASRGTGGVNNEQFF,TGCGCCAGCAGAGGGACAGGGGGCGTCAACAATGAGCAGTTCTTC,TRBJ2-1,TRBV5-1,.,TRBD1
CSVEDRGDARQYF,TGCAGCGTTGAAGATCGAGGAGACGCCAGGCAGTACTTC,TRBJ2-7,TRBV29-1,few,.
CASSPPWTGAGNTIYF,TGTGCCAGCTCACCACCCTGGACAGGGGCTGGAAACACCATATATTTT,TRBJ1-3,TRBV18,once,TRBD1
CASTNAQTSGAVDEQFF,TGTGCCAGCACCAACGCCCAGACTAGCGGGGCGGTAGATGAGCAGTTCTTC,TRBJ2-1,TRBV7-9,.,TRBD2
CASSPRQGSSYNEQFF,TGCGCCAGCAGCCCACGACAGGGTAGCTCCTACAATGAGCAGTTCTTC,TRBJ2-1,TRBV4-1,.,TRBD1
CASSLVGGNTEAFF,TGTGCCAGCAGCTTAGTAGGGGGAAACACTGAAGCTTTCTTT,TRBJ1-1,TRBV11-2,.,.
CASSSLRQGNEKLFF,TGTGCCAGCAGCTCCCTTAGACAGGGAAATGAAAAACTGTTTTTT,TRBJ1-4,TRBV11-2,.,TRBD1
CASSPSTGGYEQYF,TGTGCCAGCAGCCCCTCGACAGGGGGCTACGAGCAGTACTTC,TRBJ2-7,TRBV9,.,TRBD1
CASSFTGGLSDTQYF,TGTGCCAGCAGCTTCACCGGGGGGTTATCGGATACGCAGTATTTT,TRBJ2-3,TRBV11-2,once,TRBD2